The 19 T cell receptor beta chains in this list originate from one sample, sequenced in a study of blood T cell repertoires in COVID-19. Produced via immunoSEQ multiplex PCR; TCRdb's table is partial and in-frame only. Among 150,000 to 200,000 clones listed, roughly four fifths were seen once. Sequencing was carried out using peripheral blood. The source of these receptors is a woman in her thirties with acute or convalescent COVID-19.

The chain joins TRBV30 to TRBJ2-3, with D maybe TRBD1 (6 bases). This CDR3 is 11 amino acids long. V dropped 0 bases and J dropped 8 bases, with 6 bases sitting between them. Germline-derived CDR1 and CDR2 are GTSNPN and SVGIG (reference sequence). In nucleotides, the CDR3 is TGTGCCTGGAGTGTAGGGGGTACGCAGTATTTT. Amino acid sequence: CAWSVGGTQYF.

V gene TRBV28 combines with J gene TRBJ2-7; D unresolved. The V end was cut by 5 bases, the J end by 1 base, with 15 bases between. Germline assignment: CDR1 MDHEN and CDR2 SYDVKM. The CDR3 extends over 15 amino acids. The CDR3 DNA follows: TGTGCCAGCAGTCCGACCGGTGGGCCGTCCTACGAGCAGTACTTC. Translation: CASSPTGGPSYEQYF.

The V call is TRBV4-3, the J call TRBJ1-4; 8 bases map to TRBD1. J gave up 7 bases and V 4 bases, and 8 bases lay outside the gene matches. The germline V gene has CDR1 LGHNA and CDR2 YSLEER. The CDR3 extends over 15 amino acids. The CDR3 coding sequence is TGCGCCAGCAGCCCATACTTAGGACAGGGTGAAAAACTGTTTTTT. It yields the protein CASSPYLGQGEKLFF.

The chain links TRBV29-1 to TRBJ2-1; 13 nucleotides agree with TRBD2. CDR3 length: 14 residues. V lost 6 bases, J lost 10 bases, and 9 bases stayed unmatched. Germline V gene data show CDR1 as SQVTM and CDR2 as ANQGSEA. The CDR3 here is CSVGTSGGAFEQFF. The DNA for the CDR3 is TGCAGCGTGGGTACTAGCGGGGGGGCGTTCGAGCAGTTCTTC.

The chain carries TRBV6-5 and TRBJ2-2, with D perhaps TRBD2 (6 bases). This CDR3 spans 15 amino acids. The germline V gene encodes CDR1 MNHEY and CDR2 SVGAGI. Trimming pared 0 bases from V and 6 bases from J, leaving 11 bases between. CDR3 DNA sequence: TGTGCCAGCAGTTACTCCGGGGGTCTCCCCGGGGAGCTGTTTTTT. Translation gives CASSYSGGLPGELFF.

This clone came up a few times. The chain links TRBV6-5 to TRBJ1-1; unclear D gene. The CDR3 is 13 amino acids. Germline CDR1 is MNHEY and CDR2 is SVGAGI. V was trimmed by 6 bases and J by 1 base, leaving 9 bases between them. The DNA of the CDR3 is TGTGCCAGCAGCGTCCCCCCGAACACTGAAGCTTTCTTT. Translated: CASSVPPNTEAFF.

The rearrangement joins TRBV4-3 to TRBJ2-1; tentative D call: TRBD2 (5 bases). V gave up 1 base and J gave up 5 bases, with 6 bases separating them. The CDR3 is 13 residues long. The germline gives CDR1 LGHNA, CDR2 YSLEER. The CDR3 DNA reads TGCGCCAGCAGCCAAGGGAGGCACAATGAGCAGTTCTTC. Its translation is CASSQGRHNEQFF.

The V call is TRBV7-6, the J call TRBJ2-3, with 8 nucleotides matching TRBD1. The CDR3 consists of 17 residues. Germline V gene sequence: CDR1 SGHVS, CDR2 FNYEAQ. V shed 4 bases and J 2 bases; nucleotides not matched to a gene: 11. For the CDR3, the DNA is TGTGCCAGCAGCTATGGGACAGGTGTCCGGTCCACAGATACGCAGTATTTT. It specifies CASSYGTGVRSTDTQYF.

The rearrangement joins TRBV7-8 to TRBJ1-3; D may be TRBD1 (5 bases). Germline V gene sequence: CDR1 SGHVS, CDR2 FQNEAQ. V lost 4 bases, J lost 16 bases, and 17 bases lay in between. The CDR3 spans 12 residues. In DNA form, the CDR3 reads TGTGCCAGCAGCTCAACGGTGGGGGGATACTATTTT. Amino acid sequence: CASSSTVGGYYF. The full variable domain, its missing parts supplied by reference TRBV7-8 and TRBJ1-3, is GAGVSQSPRYKVAKRGQDVALRCDPISGHVSLFWYQQALGQGPEFLTYFQNEAQLDKSGLPSDRFFAERPEGSVSTLKIQRTQQEDSAVYLCASSSTVGGYYFGEGSWLTVV.

The chain combines TRBV5-8 with TRBJ2-7; 11 bases are a match to TRBD2. The CDR3 covers 16 residues. The germline V gene encodes CDR1 SGHTS and CDR2 YDEGEE. With V trimmed by 4 bases and J by 2 bases, 8 bases remained unmatched. The CDR3 DNA sequence: TGTGCCAGCAGCCGGCGAGGGACTAGCGGTACCTACGAGCAGTACTTC. Its protein is CASSRRGTSGTYEQYF.

For the CDR3, the DNA is TGTGCCAGCAGCTTAGATGTAGCTTTCCATGAGCAGTTCTTC. It specifies CASSLDVAFHEQFF. The chain uses TRBV7-8 and TRBJ2-1; D ambiguous. Per germline, CDR1 SGHVS and CDR2 FQNEAQ. The V end was cut by 1 base, the J end by 8 bases, with 12 bases between. The CDR3 is 14 amino acids.

The chain joins TRBV4-1 to TRBJ2-1; 8 bases line up with TRBD2. The germline gives CDR1 MGHRA, CDR2 YSYEKL. V shed 1 base, J shed 0 bases, and the junction held 14 bases outside the gene matches. The CDR3 sequence is 20 residues long. CDR3 region: CASSQGPAGGPASSYNEQFF. Written as DNA, the CDR3 is TGCGCCAGCAGCCAAGGTCCGGCGGGGGGCCCTGCAAGCTCCTACAATGAGCAGTTCTTC.

The chain joins TRBV19 to TRBJ2-3, with a weak D call TRBD1 (5 bases). Germline V gene sequence: CDR1 LNHDA, CDR2 SQIVND (reference sequence). The CDR3 sequence is 14 residues long. V lost 0 bases to trimming and J lost 1 base, with 5 bases between them. The CDR3 DNA is TGTGCCAGTAGTATAGACAGGGGCACAGATACGCAGTATTTT. It translates to CASSIDRGTDTQYF.

The J gene is TRBJ2-1, the V gene TRBV2; 13 nucleotides align to TRBD2. The germline CDR1 and CDR2 sequences are SNHLY and FYNNEI. The trim removed 8 bases at V and 5 bases at J, leaving 3 bases unmatched. The CDR3 spans 14 residues. The CDR3 nucleotides read TGTGCCAGCCAAGGACTAGCGGGAGACAATGAGCAGTTCTTC. Its protein is CASQGLAGDNEQFF.

V and J are TRBV7-2 and TRBJ2-3; 10 bases map to TRBD1. Trimming at V came to 5 bases and at J to 3 bases, leaving 5 bases not matched to a gene. The CDR3 totals 15 residues. Germline V gives CDR1 SGHTA, CDR2 FQGNSA. The CDR3 loop is CASSRTGGSTDTQYF. CDR3 sequence (DNA): TGTGCCAGCAGCCGGACAGGGGGTAGTACAGATACGCAGTATTTT.

The genes are TRBV6-1 and TRBJ1-1; D remains ambiguous. V was clipped by 1 base and J by 1 base, with 7 bases between them. Germline V gene lookup returns CDR1 MNHNS and CDR2 SASEGT. The CDR3 extends over 14 amino acids. The CDR3 is CASSEGLGNTEAFF. CDR3 in DNA: TGTGCCAGCAGTGAAGGCCTCGGGAACACTGAAGCTTTCTTT.

This rearrangement joins TRBV5-1 to TRBJ1-1; the match to TRBD1 covers 10 bases. Germline V CDR1 and CDR2: SGHRS, YFSETQ. Unmatched junction bases numbered 5, after V lost 4 bases and J lost 5 bases. This CDR3 is 14 amino acids long. The CDR3 nucleotides read TGCGCCAGCAGCAGACAGGGGGCGGGAACTGAAGCTTTCTTT. Protein sequence: CASSRQGAGTEAFF.

V gene TRBV19 combines with J gene TRBJ1-1; no clear D. The length of the CDR3 is 12 residues. V lost 6 bases and J lost 0, with 5 bases in between. Germline values: CDR1 LNHDA, CDR2 SQIVND (reference sequence). The CDR3 here is CASRTMNTEAFF. DNA of the CDR3: TGTGCCAGTAGAACAATGAACACTGAAGCTTTCTTT.

The chain couples TRBV7-6 to TRBJ2-7, with unresolved D. This CDR3 spans 12 amino acids. Germline lookup yields CDR1 SGHVS and CDR2 FNYEAQ. V was trimmed by 5 bases and J by 3 bases, leaving 8 bases between them. The CDR3 region has the DNA TGTGCCAGCAGCGACGACATCTACGAGCAGTACTTC. Protein: CASSDDIYEQYF.